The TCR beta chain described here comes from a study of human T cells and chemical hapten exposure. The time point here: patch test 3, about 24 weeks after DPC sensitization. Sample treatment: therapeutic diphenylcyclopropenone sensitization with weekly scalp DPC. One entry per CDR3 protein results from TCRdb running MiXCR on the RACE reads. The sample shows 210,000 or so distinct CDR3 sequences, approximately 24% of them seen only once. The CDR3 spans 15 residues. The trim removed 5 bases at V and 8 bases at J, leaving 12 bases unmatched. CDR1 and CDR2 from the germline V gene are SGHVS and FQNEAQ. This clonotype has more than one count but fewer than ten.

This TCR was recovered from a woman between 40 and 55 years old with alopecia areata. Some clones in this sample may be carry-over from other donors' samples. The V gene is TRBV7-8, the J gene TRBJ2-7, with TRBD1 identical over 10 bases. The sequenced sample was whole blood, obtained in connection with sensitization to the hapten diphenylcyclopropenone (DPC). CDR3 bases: TGTGCCAGCAGCCTATCCGGGACAGGGGCCCGACAGCAGTACTTC. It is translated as CASSLSGTGARQQYF.